This T cell receptor (beta chain) was captured by sequencing in a study of cytomegalovirus exposure and HLA in healthy donors. Study at large: The study's early data release held about 85 million unique TCRs from HLA-typed donors.

13 Jbeta primers and 60 Vbeta primers were used for the PCR. The protocol was immunoSEQ multiplex PCR, while the TCRdb copy is restricted to in-frame clones and leaves out a portion. This repertoire shows about 160,000 clones, 70% to 80% found once; its top ten account for 3.5% to 4.5%. The CDR3 extends over 16 amino acids. The V end was cut by 4 bases, the J end by 0 bases, with 13 bases between. Per the germline V gene, CDR1 is SGHVS and CDR2 is FNYEAQ. The chain joins TRBV7-6 to TRBJ1-3; TRBD1 is a possible D gene (5 bases). The TCR comes from a young man in good health and CMV-seropositive. Sequencing used PBMCs. The CDR3 DNA reads as TGTGCCAGCAGCTACAACTCAGGGTTCTCTGGAAACACCATATATTTT. Protein product: CASSYNSGFSGNTIYF.